This T cell receptor beta chain is drawn from a study of identical twins. General observations from the study: A cross-sectional statistical analysis, not follow-up of the same donors, supported the conclusions.

To note about this clonotype: The target antigen is unknown.

Addition of a universal primer site occurred through template switching, and cDNA carried unique molecular identifiers. TCRdb ran MiXCR on the 5' RACE reads and lists one entry per CDR3 protein. The data contain about 340,000 distinct CDR3 sequences, around an eighth of them seen just once; the ten biggest clones take up approximately 7.6%. Per germline, CDR1 LGHNA and CDR2 YNFKEQ. The CDR3 runs 15 residues. Trimming pared 1 base from V and 2 bases from J, leaving 10 bases between. Healthy Caucasians supplied all donations. The same sample was also used in a study of yellow fever vaccine responses in identical twins. From that paper: Reportedly, the response of twins' T cells to the vaccine seemed partly convergent, partly personalized.

The origin of this receptor is a woman under 30 in good health. The rearrangement uses TRBV4-2 and TRBJ2-3, with D unclear. The sample was CD8+ T cells sorted from blood. As DNA, the CDR3 is TGTGCCAGCAGCCAAGCATTCCTCCCCACAGATACGCAGTATTTT. This encodes CASSQAFLPTDTQYF.